Below, 25 T cell receptor beta chains from the same sample are listed, as sequenced in a study of cytomegalovirus exposure and HLA in healthy donors. Sequencing was performed with immunoSEQ multiplex PCR; in TCRdb, only in-frame clones are kept and a portion is missing. The table has 110,000 or so clones, roughly nine tenths seen once. Sequenced material: PBMCs. Every receptor here comes from a man between 18 and 29 years old in good health and CMV-seropositive.

This clone was counted a single time. This rearrangement joins TRBV29-1 to TRBJ1-1; TRBD1 matches at 7 bases. Germline CDR1 and CDR2: SQVTM and ANQGSEA. V lost 7 bases to trimming and J lost 6 bases; unmatched junction nucleotides: 11. The CDR3 consists of 13 residues. CDR3 residues: CSAKQGRGAEAFF. The CDR3, as DNA: TGCAGCGCAAAACAGGGGAGAGGTGCTGAAGCTTTCTTT.

V is TRBV5-5 and J is TRBJ1-2; 8 nucleotides align to TRBD1. This CDR3 is 14 amino acids long. Per germline, CDR1 SGHKS and CDR2 YYEKEE (reference sequence). V lost 4 bases and J lost 8; bases outside the gene matches: 10. The CDR3 region has the DNA TGTGCCAGCAGCACCGCAGGGGGCGCGGGGGGCTACACCTTC. This codes for CASSTAGGAGGYTF.

As DNA, the CDR3 is TGTGCCAGCAGCCCTCGCACAGATACGCAGTATTTT. It yields the protein CASSPRTDTQYF. The chain joins TRBV9 to TRBJ2-3; no firm D call. Germline V gives CDR1 SGDLS, CDR2 YYNGEE. V shed 4 bases and J shed 1 base, with 4 bases lying between them. CDR3 length equals 12 residues.

The rearrangement uses TRBV27 and TRBJ2-1, with a possible D match to TRBD2 (5 bases). Germline V gives CDR1 MNHEY, CDR2 SMNVEV (reference sequence). The CDR3 has 16 residues. V was clipped by 6 bases and J by 0 bases, with 15 bases between them. The CDR3 region has the DNA TGTGCCAGCAGGGCCCTGGACTTAAGCTCCTACAATGAGCAGTTCTTC. Protein: CASRALDLSSYNEQFF.

This clone showed up just once. The genes are TRBV5-1 and TRBJ2-5; TRBD1 is a possible D gene (6 bases). This CDR3 has 14 residues. Germline CDR1 SGHRS, CDR2 YFSETQ. V was trimmed by 1 base and J by 5 bases, leaving 12 bases between them. As DNA, the CDR3 is TGCGCCAGCAGCTTGCTAGGGCAGGGGGAGACCCAGTACTTC. Amino acid sequence: CASSLLGQGETQYF.

The chain carries TRBV7-2 and TRBJ2-5, with 7 bases identical to TRBD2. The length of the CDR3 is 15 residues. Germline CDR1 is SGHTA and CDR2 is FQGNSA. V gave up 5 bases and J gave up 4 bases; unmatched junction bases: 10. The chain's CDR3 is CASSPNWGGRETQYF. CDR3 nucleotide sequence: TGTGCCAGCAGCCCCAACTGGGGAGGGCGAGAGACCCAGTACTTC.

This sequence joins TRBV5-6 and TRBJ1-6; perhaps TRBD1 as D (6 bases). The CDR3 loop spans 14 amino acids. The germline V gene encodes CDR1 SGHDT and CDR2 YYEEEE. Deletions cut 2 bases from V and 6 bases from J, with 9 bases between. The DNA of the CDR3 is TGTGCCAGCAGCTTTCGGACAGCTAATTCACCCCTCCACTTT. Amino acid sequence: CASSFRTANSPLHF.

As to this clone: Relative to the germline gene, one junction end is altered; a read error may explain this. The gene calls are TRBV29-1 and TRBJ1-1; D remains ambiguous. This CDR3 spans 13 amino acids. The germline gives CDR1 SQVTM, CDR2 ANQGSEA. The DNA for the CDR3 is TGCAGCGTGGAAGCGGGATTTCTCACTGAAGCTTTCTTT. Protein sequence: CSVEAGFLTEAFF.

The genes are TRBV7-9 and TRBJ1-6; D is ambiguous. This CDR3 spans 15 amino acids. V was shortened by 2 bases and J by 0 bases, with 5 bases between the two germline ends. Per germline, CDR1 SEHNR and CDR2 FQNEAQ (reference sequence). CDR3 region: CASSLQRSYNSPLHF. CDR3 bases: TGTGCCAGCAGCTTACAGCGCTCCTATAATTCACCCCTCCACTTT.

The chain combines TRBV7-9 with TRBJ1-6, with TRBD1 matching 7 bases. This CDR3 is built from 18 residues. V shed 2 bases, J shed 0 bases, and the junction held 7 bases outside the gene matches. The germline V gene has CDR1 SEHNR and CDR2 FQNEAQ (reference sequence). Here the CDR3 DNA reads TGTGCCAGCAGCTTACCACAGGGGACGAGCTCCTATAATTCACCCCTCCACTTT. Translating it yields CASSLPQGTSSYNSPLHF.

The chain joins TRBV6-6 to TRBJ2-5; D is perhaps TRBD2 (5 bases). The V end lost 6 bases, the J end lost 5 bases, and 13 bases lay between the germline ends. Germline V gene data show CDR1 as MNHNY and CDR2 as SVGAGI (reference sequence). This CDR3 spans 13 amino acids. CDR3 nucleotides: TGTGCCAGCAGCCTGGAGGTTCGGGAGACCCAGTACTTC. Its translation: CASSLEVRETQYF.

This clone turned up a few times. The genes are TRBV30 and TRBJ1-6; 8 positions match TRBD1. V lost 5 bases, J lost 6 bases, and 6 bases stayed unmatched. The CDR3 is 14 residues long. The germline CDR1 and CDR2 sequences are GTSNPN and SVGIG (reference sequence). The CDR3 coding sequence is TGTGCCTGGGACAGGGGACACCCTAATTCACCCCTCCACTTT. The encoded protein is CAWDRGHPNSPLHF.

This clone came up a few times. The chain links TRBV4-2 to TRBJ2-7; weak D call: TRBD2 (5 bases). Germline V CDR1 and CDR2: LGHNA, YNFKEQ. The V and J ends lost 1 base and 0 bases respectively, with 16 bases between them. The CDR3 contains 17 residues. CDR3 bases: TGTGCCAGCAGCCAAGGAGGTGGACTGGAGAGCTCCTACGAGCAGTACTTC. It encodes CASSQGGGLESSYEQYF.

The chain is built from TRBV13 and TRBJ1-1; the D is unclear. This CDR3 comprises 14 residues. Per germline, CDR1 PRHDT and CDR2 FYEKMQ (reference sequence). V dropped 2 bases and J dropped 1 base, with 8 bases sitting between them. The CDR3 sequence: CASSLRVENTEAFF. In DNA, the CDR3 is TGTGCCAGCAGCTTACGGGTTGAGAACACTGAAGCTTTCTTT.

This chain links TRBV5-1 with TRBJ1-1; 9 bases are a match to TRBD1. This CDR3 spans 15 amino acids. The germline gives CDR1 SGHRS, CDR2 YFSETQ. With 0 bases clipped from V and 5 bases from J, the junction kept 5 bases outside the gene matches. For the CDR3, the DNA is TGCGCCAGCAGCTTGGCCGAGGACAGGGGAACTGAAGCTTTCTTT. Protein product: CASSLAEDRGTEAFF.

The chain recombines TRBV7-9 with TRBJ2-5, with 11 nucleotides matching TRBD1. Germline V lookup: CDR1 SEHNR, CDR2 FQNEAQ (reference sequence). V trimming: 2 bases; J trimming: 3 bases; junction bases outside the gene matches: 8. This CDR3 has 17 amino acids. The CDR3: CASSLFWTGGLEETQYF. DNA of the CDR3: TGTGCCAGCAGCTTATTTTGGACAGGGGGCTTGGAAGAGACCCAGTACTTC. Filled out from reference TRBV7-9 and TRBJ2-5, the complete variable domain reads DTGVSQNPRHKITKRGQNVTFRCDPISEHNRLYWYRQTLGQGPEFLTYFQNEAQLEKSRLLSDRFSAERPKGSFSTLEIQRTEQGDSAMYLCASSLFWTGGLEETQYFGPGTRLLVL.

This clone was picked up a small number of times. The chain combines TRBV5-4 with TRBJ1-1, with a weak D call TRBD1 (5 bases). Trimming took 4 bases from V and 0 from J, leaving 13 bases between them. This CDR3 is built from 15 residues. Per germline, CDR1 SGHNT and CDR2 YYREEE (reference sequence). The CDR3, as DNA: TGTGCCAGCAGCCCAGGCGGACACCTGAACACTGAAGCTTTCTTT. Encoded protein: CASSPGGHLNTEAFF.

This clone was found a few times. V usage is TRBV10-1 and J usage is TRBJ2-7; possible D gene TRBD2, 6 bases. V was cut by 3 bases and J by 0 bases, with 15 bases left in between. CDR3 length: 16 residues. Germline V gene data show CDR1 as WNHNN and CDR2 as SYGVQD (reference sequence). The DNA of the CDR3 is TGCGCCAGCAGTGATACCGTAGGGGACTCCTCCTACGAGCAGTACTTC. Its protein product is CASSDTVGDSSYEQYF.

This clone has only one observation. The chain recombines TRBV19 with TRBJ2-7; TRBD2 might be the D (6 bases). Germline V gene sequence: CDR1 LNHDA, CDR2 SQIVND (reference sequence). Trimming removed 1 base at V and 2 bases at J, with 12 bases between. The CDR3 consists of 15 residues. CDR3 coding DNA: TGTGCCAGTAGTATAGCTGGGGGGTATGCCTACGAGCAGTACTTC. Amino acids: CASSIAGGYAYEQYF.

This clone was seen more than once but under ten times. The chain recombines TRBV10-3 with TRBJ2-7, with 9 bases that match TRBD1. Germline CDR1 ENHRY, CDR2 SYGVKD. The CDR3 has 13 residues. V lost 6 bases to trimming and J lost 7 bases; unmatched junction nucleotides: 7. CDR3 DNA sequence: TGTGCCATCAGACCGGGACAGGGTACAGAGCAGTACTTC. This translates into CAIRPGQGTEQYF.

The genes are TRBV4-1 and TRBJ2-1; tentative D call: TRBD1 (6 bases). Germline CDR1 is MGHRA and CDR2 is YSYEKL. V was shortened by 1 base and J by 15 bases, with 22 bases between the two germline ends. This CDR3 has 15 residues. The CDR3 region is CASSQVQVGGPLGFF. CDR3 DNA: TGCGCCAGCAGCCAAGTTCAAGTAGGGGGACCCTTGGGGTTCTTC.

The V and J genes are TRBV2 and TRBJ2-5, with D possibly being TRBD2 (6 bases). Deletions cut 7 bases from V and 2 bases from J, with 11 bases between. CDR1 is SNHLY, CDR2 FYNNEI, per germline. This CDR3 has 13 amino acids. CDR3 sequence (DNA): TGTGCCAGCAACGGGGGACGGCAAGAGACCCAGTACTTC. It codes for CASNGGRQETQYF.

The J gene is TRBJ1-1, the V gene TRBV6-1; 9 bases fit TRBD1. Germline assignment: CDR1 MNHNS and CDR2 SASEGT. The CDR3 is 14 residues long. With V trimmed by 7 bases and J by 1 base, 4 bases remained unmatched. CDR3 coding DNA: TGTGCCAGCATCACAGGGGGCGCGAACACTGAAGCTTTCTTT. Translating it yields CASITGGANTEAFF.

The CDR3 DNA reads TGCGCCAGCAGCCCGGTCGGGACAGGGGGTGAAAAACTGTTTTTT. Translated, it gives CASSPVGTGGEKLFF. This rearrangement joins TRBV5-1 to TRBJ1-4, with TRBD1 matching over 11 bases. Germline values: CDR1 SGHRS, CDR2 YFSETQ. CDR3 length: 15 amino acids. The V gene end was trimmed by 4 bases and the J gene end by 7 bases; junction bases not matched to a gene: 6.

V gene TRBV11-2 combines with J gene TRBJ2-3; TRBD2 aligns across 7 bases. J gave up 5 bases and V 3 bases, and 5 bases lay outside the gene matches. Germline V gene lookup returns CDR1 SGHAT and CDR2 FQNNGV. The CDR3 contains 14 residues. The CDR3 here is CASSFAGVLDTQYF. The CDR3, as DNA: TGTGCCAGCAGCTTTGCGGGGGTCTTAGATACGCAGTATTTT.